The following is a T cell receptor (beta chain) sequence with its context. Unmatched junction bases numbered 4, after V lost 4 bases and J lost 6 bases. In germline, CDR1 is LGHNA, CDR2 YSLEER. The CDR3 contains 15 residues. Per the original data handling: Reference gene primer amplification in the assay estimated nucleated cell counts. Repertoires were generated with immunoSEQ multiplex PCR, while TCRdb's copy carries only in-frame clones and drops some. V and J calls and clone size are those listed in that table; D and trimming were worked out from the DNA. Of fewer than 150,000 clones listed, over 70% are singletons. These data belong to a study of blood T cell repertoires in COVID-19. Across the study: Donors in the United States, Italy and Spain gave samples during acute or convalescent COVID-19. PBMCs, B-cell-depleted T cells, or T cells provided the cDNA or gDNA that made up the material.

Source material: peripheral blood. This chain joins TRBV4-3 and TRBJ2-2; 11 positions match TRBD2. This sequence originates from a man between 70 and 80 years old with acute or convalescent COVID-19. The CDR3 reads CASSLLAGGAGELFF. CDR3 sequence (DNA): TGCGCCAGCAGCCTCCTAGCGGGGGGAGCCGGGGAGCTGTTTTTT.